The clone carrying this TCR beta chain was seen ten or more times. Antigen: not known. This sample was taken from a study of T cells after yellow fever vaccination. Study-wide results and limits: Researchers cautioned that FACS-sorted repertoires could harbor abundant clonotypes contaminating from the bulk population. Some clonotypes were seen in both the CD4 and the CD8 compartments. These made up a small share and likely arose from convergent recombination. Re-detected after boosting: most primary clones, almost 97% of CD4 and about 89% of CD8.

A single record per CDR3 protein comes from TCRdb applying MiXCR to the 5' RACE reads. The data contain a few hundred thousand distinct CDR3 sequences, 6.8% of them seen just once; the ten biggest clones take up roughly a sixth. Trimming shortened V by 0 bases and J by 0 bases, and 15 bases separated the two germline ends. Germline assignment: CDR1 SQVTM and CDR2 ANQGSEA. This CDR3 spans 17 amino acids. The V call is TRBV29-1, the J call TRBJ2-1; the D gene is possibly TRBD1 (6 bases). The sequencing used PBMCs, collected approximately 47 days after the first yellow fever vaccination. This clonotype originated in a man younger than 30 who received the YFV17D yellow fever vaccine. The CDR3 DNA reads TGCAGCGTTGAAGAGTGGGGACACCCAAGCTCCTACAATGAGCAGTTCTTC. This sequence encodes CSVEEWGHPSSYNEQFF.